A selection of T cell receptor beta chains follows, all from one sample in a study of T cell repertoires in aging, cancer and after chemotherapy. TCRdb re-derived calls from the multiplex PCR reads in MiXCR, one entry per CDR3 protein. The repertoire has around 16,000 distinct CDR3 sequences, around half of them found once; the top ten carry roughly 10%. Sequencing was carried out using blood. The source is a human donor in good health. Both conserved end residues are part of each CDR3. D genes are given only for firm matches. Only part of the rows carry a size: once, few, many, or a class if the clone is expanded.

d_call,clone_size,v_call,j_call,cdr3_aa,cdr3_nt
NA,NA,TRBV5-6,TRBJ2-3,CASSFVASTDTQYF,TGTGCCAGCAGCTTCGTAGCGAGCACAGATACGCAGTATTTT
NA,NA,TRBV19,TRBJ2-7,CASSIVRDSYEQYF,TGTGCCAGTAGTATAGTGCGCGACTCCTACGAGCAGTACTTC
NA,NA,TRBV19,TRBJ2-1,CASSPRQVTYNEQFF,TGTGCCAGTAGTCCCCGACAGGTAACCTACAATGAGCAGTTCTTC
NA,few,TRBV5-3,TRBJ1-6,CASSLLGRWNSPLHF,TGTGCCAGCAGCCTCCTGGGGAGGTGGAATTCACCCCTCCACTTT
TRBD1,few,TRBV27,TRBJ1-5,CASSFTGEITPQHF,TGTGCCAGCAGTTTTACAGGGGAGATTACGCCCCAGCATTTT
TRBD1,once,TRBV6-6,TRBJ1-4,CASGGGQGLEKLFF,TGTGCCAGCGGGGGTGGACAGGGTCTAGAAAAACTGTTTTTT
TRBD1,once,TRBV12-3/TRBV12-4,TRBJ1-1,CASSPGGGGTEAFF,TGTGCCAGCAGTCCAGGGGGCGGGGGCACTGAAGCTTTCTTT
NA,NA,TRBV7-2,TRBJ2-1,CASSRGTGAYNEQFF,TGTGCCAGCAGCCGGGGGACGGGAGCCTACAATGAGCAGTTCTTC
NA,NA,TRBV29-1,TRBJ2-7,CSAEEGIGYEQYF,TGCAGCGCAGAGGAGGGGATTGGCTACGAGCAGTACTTC
NA,few,TRBV19,TRBJ2-5,CASSIAGSPQYF,TGTGCCAGTAGTATTGCCGGGTCCCCCCAGTACTTC
TRBD1,few,TRBV7-6,TRBJ1-1,CASSARQGTEAFF,TGTGCCAGCAGCGCGCGACAGGGAACTGAAGCTTTCTTT
TRBD1,few,TRBV19,TRBJ2-7,CASSIGDDRGGEQYF,TGTGCCAGTAGTATTGGGGACGACAGGGGTGGCGAGCAGTACTTC
NA,NA,TRBV6-8,TRBJ2-7,CASTVAAGGLSYEQYF,TGTGCCAGCACTGTCGCTGCCGGGGGGCTTTCCTACGAGCAGTACTTC
TRBD1,NA,TRBV19,TRBJ1-5,CASRASSGGGQPQHF,TGTGCCAGTAGGGCAAGCTCAGGGGGCGGGCAGCCCCAGCATTTT
TRBD1,NA,TRBV12-3/TRBV12-4,TRBJ2-7,CASSLLAGTGYEQYF,TGTGCCAGCAGTTTATTGGCAGGGACAGGCTACGAGCAGTACTTC
NA,NA,TRBV19,TRBJ2-1,CASRLGSYNEQFF,TGTGCCAGTAGACTGGGGTCCTACAATGAGCAGTTCTTC
TRBD1,NA,TRBV11-2,TRBJ2-3,CASSSGTGPDTQYF,TGTGCCAGCAGCTCTGGGACAGGGCCAGATACGCAGTATTTT
TRBD1,NA,TRBV13,TRBJ1-3,CASSIRQGNTIYF,TGTGCCAGCAGTATACGACAGGGGAACACCATATATTTT
NA,NA,TRBV27,TRBJ2-7,CASRSGADEQYF,TGTGCCAGCCGATCCGGGGCAGACGAGCAGTACTTC
TRBD2,NA,TRBV19,TRBJ2-1,CASLQAGGSEQFF,TGTGCCAGTCTTCAGGCGGGGGGGAGTGAGCAGTTCTTC
NA,NA,TRBV7-2,TRBJ2-7,CASSLDIGTYEQYF,TGTGCCAGCAGCTTAGACATAGGGACCTACGAGCAGTACTTC
TRBD2,NA,TRBV5-4,TRBJ2-7,CASSLALAGARYEQYF,TGTGCCAGCAGCTTGGCACTAGCGGGAGCCCGATACGAGCAGTACTTC
NA,NA,TRBV7-9,TRBJ2-7,CASSLVGEQYF,TGTGCCAGCAGCTTAGTCGGGGAGCAGTACTTC
TRBD1,few,TRBV7-6,TRBJ2-2,CASSYTGTGLTGELFF,TGTGCCAGCAGCTATACCGGGACAGGGTTGACCGGGGAGCTGTTTTTT
TRBD2,few,TRBV5-6,TRBJ2-7,CASSPGLARTYEQYF,TGTGCCAGCAGCCCCGGACTAGCACGCACCTACGAGCAGTACTTC
NA,NA,TRBV6-2/TRBV6-3,TRBJ2-2,CASSYNRVNGELFF,TGTGCCAGCAGTTACAATAGGGTTAATGGGGAGCTGTTTTTT
NA,few,TRBV19,TRBJ2-7,CASRGEASYEQYF,TGTGCCAGTAGAGGGGAAGCCTCCTACGAGCAGTACTTC
TRBD1,NA,TRBV18,TRBJ2-3,CASSPGTGGKDTQYF,TGTGCCAGCTCACCCGGGACAGGGGGAAAAGATACGCAGTATTTT
TRBD1,medium-sized,TRBV29-1,TRBJ2-5,CSVSQGAGETQYF,TGCAGCGTCTCACAGGGGGCGGGTGAGACCCAGTACTTC
TRBD1,NA,TRBV6-5,TRBJ1-4,CASHDRVGKLFF,TGTGCCAGCCATGACAGGGTAGGAAAACTGTTTTTT
TRBD1,once,TRBV30,TRBJ1-2,CAWSVRPGTADGYTF,TGTGCCTGGAGTGTACGCCCCGGGACAGCCGATGGCTACACCTTC
TRBD1,few,TRBV5-4,TRBJ2-1,CASSADRASYNEQFF,TGTGCCAGCAGCGCCGACAGGGCCTCCTACAATGAGCAGTTCTTC
TRBD2,NA,TRBV5-6,TRBJ2-1,CASSLAGLAGANEQFF,TGTGCCAGCAGCTTGGCGGGACTAGCGGGAGCAAATGAGCAGTTCTTC
TRBD2,few,TRBV6-5,TRBJ2-7,CASSYSGSHYEQYF,TGTGCCAGCAGTTATAGCGGGAGCCACTACGAGCAGTACTTC
TRBD2,NA,TRBV6-2/TRBV6-3,TRBJ2-7,CASSYSRGPAGAEQYF,TGTGCCAGCAGTTACTCGAGAGGCCCAGCGGGAGCCGAGCAGTACTTC
TRBD2,few,TRBV13,TRBJ2-1,CASSPRLAGENNEQFF,TGTGCCAGCAGCCCGAGACTAGCGGGGGAGAACAATGAGCAGTTCTTC
NA,once,TRBV6-5,TRBJ2-7,CASSYLGAGGEQYF,TGTGCCAGCAGTTACTTGGGGGCCGGGGGTGAGCAGTACTTC
NA,NA,TRBV27,TRBJ2-1,CATSSSVDSHYNEQFF,TGTGCCACCTCAAGCTCCGTGGACAGCCACTACAATGAGCAGTTCTTC
NA,NA,TRBV6-5,TRBJ2-2,CASTPAVFTGELFF,TGTGCCAGCACCCCGGCAGTCTTCACCGGGGAGCTGTTTTTT
NA,NA,TRBV6-5,TRBJ2-3,CASSLSSTDTQYF,TGTGCCAGCAGTTTATCTAGCACAGATACGCAGTATTTT
TRBD2,NA,TRBV6-5,TRBJ2-1,CASRGGALEQFF,TGTGCCAGCCGGGGGGGGGCTTTAGAGCAGTTCTTC
NA,few,TRBV15,TRBJ2-2,CATSRGEGDPNTGELFF,TGTGCCACCAGCAGGGGGGAGGGGGATCCGAACACCGGGGAGCTGTTTTTT